Below are 10 T cell receptor beta chains sequenced from a single sample in a study of blood T cell repertoires in COVID-19. TCRdb's copy holds only in-frame clones and misses some; the assay was immunoSEQ multiplex PCR. The sample holds about 110,000 clones, 80% to 90% seen once. The specimen was peripheral blood. All receptors derive from a human donor in a cohort sampled during active COVID-19.

The chain joins TRBV27 to TRBJ2-7; the D is unclear. V was shortened by 3 bases and J by 6 bases, with 9 bases between the two germline ends. This CDR3 is built from 12 residues. Germline V gene sequence: CDR1 MNHEY, CDR2 SMNVEV (reference sequence). Written as DNA, the CDR3 is TGTGCCAGCAGTTTCCCCTTCTCCGAGCAGTACTTC. Residues: CASSFPFSEQYF.

The J gene is TRBJ1-1, the V gene TRBV28; TRBD1 matches at 8 bases. V was clipped by 7 bases and J by 10 bases; unmatched bases: 14. This CDR3 is built from 14 residues. Germline V gene sequence: CDR1 MDHEN, CDR2 SYDVKM. In DNA form, the CDR3 reads TGTGCCAGCACCCTTTCGCAGGGGGCGGAAGTAGCTTTCTTT. Protein: CASTLSQGAEVAFF.

This sequence joins TRBV5-6 and TRBJ1-2; a possible D gene is TRBD1 (6 bases). This CDR3 has 15 residues. V was trimmed by 0 bases and J by 5 bases, leaving 14 bases between them. The germline gives CDR1 SGHDT, CDR2 YYEEEE. The CDR3 DNA reads as TGTGCCAGCAGCTTGGTTGGCAGGGGCCAGTATGGCTACACCTTC. Protein product: CASSLVGRGQYGYTF. Based on the CDR3 plus reference TRBV5-6 and TRBJ1-2, the full variable domain is DAGVTQSPTHLIKTRGQQVTLRCSPKSGHDTVSWYQQALGQGPQFIFQYYEEEERQRGNFPDRFSGHQFPNYSSELNVNALLLGDSALYLCASSLVGRGQYGYTFGSGTRLTVV.

The V and J genes are TRBV12-3 or TRBV12-4 and TRBJ1-5, with 10 bases that match TRBD1. J lost 8 bases, V lost 6 bases, and 4 bases had no gene match. CDR3 size: 13 residues. The CDR3 sequence: CASRTGGQKPQHF. The CDR3 DNA follows: TGTGCCAGCAGGACAGGGGGCCAAAAGCCCCAGCATTTT.

CDR3 amino acids: CASSPPSRAGGYTF. In DNA form, the CDR3 reads TGTGCCAGCTCACCACCCTCGAGGGCCGGGGGCTACACCTTC. The chain is built from TRBV18 and TRBJ1-2; no definite D call. The CDR3 runs to 14 residues. The germline gives CDR1 KGHSH, CDR2 LQKENI. Trimming stripped 0 bases from V and 8 bases from J, with 13 bases between.

DNA for the CDR3: TGTGCCAGTACCACAGGGGGCAGCGGGAGGGCCTACAATGAGCAGTTCTTC. It specifies CASTTGGSGRAYNEQFF. The gene calls are TRBV19 and TRBJ2-1; D may be TRBD2 (10 bases). Germline V gene sequence: CDR1 LNHDA, CDR2 SQIVND (reference sequence). CDR3 length: 17 residues. The V gene lost 7 bases and the J gene lost 2 bases, with 21 bases spanning the gap.

The CDR3 DNA reads as TGTGCCAGCAGTTTACGGGGGGGAGGCACTGAAGCTTTCTTT. This encodes CASSLRGGGTEAFF. This chain connects TRBV28 to TRBJ1-1, with D possibly being TRBD1 (5 bases). The CDR3 contains 14 residues. Trimming took off 2 bases at V and 4 bases at J, with 11 bases between the two ends. CDR1 MDHEN and CDR2 SYDVKM come from the germline V gene.

The J gene is TRBJ1-4, the V gene TRBV18; D is perhaps TRBD1 (6 bases). Germline CDR1 and CDR2: KGHSH and LQKENI. V gave up 3 bases and J gave up 1 base, with 15 bases separating them. CDR3 size: 17 residues. CDR3 coding DNA: TGTGCCAGCTCACCGACGGGGGGCGGAGGAACTAATGAAAAACTGTTTTTT. Protein: CASSPTGGGGTNEKLFF.

The chain uses TRBV3-1 (or the pseudogene TRBV3-2) and TRBJ1-2; TRBD1 is a possible D gene (6 bases). This CDR3 has 13 residues. The germline V gene encodes CDR1 LGHDT and CDR2 YNNKEL (reference sequence). V lost 3 bases, J lost 8 bases, and 13 bases lay in between. The CDR3 bases are TGTGCCAGCAGCCACGGACAGCCCGGCGGCTACACCTTC. Its protein is CASSHGQPGGYTF.

This clone was detected once. The CDR3 nucleotides are TGTGCCAGCAGCTTCCTCGGGGCAGGGGGCGGGGAGACCCAGTACTTC. It specifies CASSFLGAGGGETQYF. The chain carries TRBV5-8 and TRBJ2-5; TRBD1 matches at 8 bases. CDR1 and CDR2 (germline): SGHTS, YDEGEE. This CDR3 comprises 16 residues. Unmatched junction bases numbered 11, after V lost 2 bases and J lost 5 bases.